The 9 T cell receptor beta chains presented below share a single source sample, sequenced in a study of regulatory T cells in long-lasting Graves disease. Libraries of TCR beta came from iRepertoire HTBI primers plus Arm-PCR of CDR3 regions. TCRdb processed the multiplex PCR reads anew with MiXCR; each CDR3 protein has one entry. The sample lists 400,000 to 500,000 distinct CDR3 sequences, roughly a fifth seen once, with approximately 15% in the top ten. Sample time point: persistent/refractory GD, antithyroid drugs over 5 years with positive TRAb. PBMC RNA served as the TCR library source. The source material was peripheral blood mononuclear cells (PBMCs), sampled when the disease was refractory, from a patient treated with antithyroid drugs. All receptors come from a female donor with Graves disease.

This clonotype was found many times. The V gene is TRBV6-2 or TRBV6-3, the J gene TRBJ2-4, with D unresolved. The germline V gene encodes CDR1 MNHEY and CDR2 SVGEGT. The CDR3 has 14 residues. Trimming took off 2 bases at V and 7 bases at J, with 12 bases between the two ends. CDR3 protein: CASSYDRLANIQYF. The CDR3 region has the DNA TGTGCCAGCAGTTACGATAGGCTCGCGAACATTCAGTACTTC.

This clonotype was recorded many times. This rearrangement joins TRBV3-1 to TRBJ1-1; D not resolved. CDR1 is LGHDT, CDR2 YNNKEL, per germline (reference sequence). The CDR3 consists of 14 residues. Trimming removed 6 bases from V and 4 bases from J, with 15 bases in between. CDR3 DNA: TGTGCCAGCAGGGCACGGCAGGATGCCACTGAAGCTTTCTTT. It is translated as CASRARQDATEAFF. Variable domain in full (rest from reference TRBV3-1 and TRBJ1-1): DTAVSQTPKYLVTQMGNDKSIKCEQNLGHDTMYWYKQDSKKFLKIMFSYNNKELIINETVPNRFSPKSPDKAHLNLHINSLELGDSAVYFCASRARQDATEAFFGQGTRLTVV.

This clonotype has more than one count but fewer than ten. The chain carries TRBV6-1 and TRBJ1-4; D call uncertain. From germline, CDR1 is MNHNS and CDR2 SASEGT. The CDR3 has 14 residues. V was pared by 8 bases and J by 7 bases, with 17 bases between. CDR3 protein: CASVVEFPFEKLFF. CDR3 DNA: TGTGCCAGCGTGGTCGAGTTCCCCTTTGAAAAACTGTTTTTT.

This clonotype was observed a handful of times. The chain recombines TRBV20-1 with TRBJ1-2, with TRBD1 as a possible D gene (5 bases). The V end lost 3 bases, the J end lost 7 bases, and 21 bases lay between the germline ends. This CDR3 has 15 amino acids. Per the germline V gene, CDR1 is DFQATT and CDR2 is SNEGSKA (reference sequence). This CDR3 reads CSASIQEILGRGYTF. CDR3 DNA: TGCAGTGCTAGTATACAGGAAATTTTGGGCCGTGGCTACACCTTC.

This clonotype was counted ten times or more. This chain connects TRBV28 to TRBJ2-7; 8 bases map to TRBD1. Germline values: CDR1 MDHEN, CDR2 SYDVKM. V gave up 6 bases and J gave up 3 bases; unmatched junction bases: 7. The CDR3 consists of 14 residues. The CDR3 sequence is CASSPPGQVYEQYF. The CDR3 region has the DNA TGTGCCAGCAGCCCGCCGGGACAGGTCTACGAGCAGTACTTC.

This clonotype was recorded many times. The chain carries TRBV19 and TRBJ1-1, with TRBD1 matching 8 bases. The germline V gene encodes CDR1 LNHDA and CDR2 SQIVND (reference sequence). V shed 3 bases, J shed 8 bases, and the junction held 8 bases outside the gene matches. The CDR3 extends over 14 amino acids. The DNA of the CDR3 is TGTGCCAGTAGTATCCGGGACAGGCTGGTCGAAGCTTTCTTT. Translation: CASSIRDRLVEAFF.

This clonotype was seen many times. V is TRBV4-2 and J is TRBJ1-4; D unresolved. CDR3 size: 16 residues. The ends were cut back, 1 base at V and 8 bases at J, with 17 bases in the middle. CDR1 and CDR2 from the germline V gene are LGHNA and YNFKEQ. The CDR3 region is CASSQVFGSMGEKLFF. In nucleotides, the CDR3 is TGTGCCAGCAGCCAAGTGTTCGGGTCGATGGGGGAAAAACTGTTTTTT.

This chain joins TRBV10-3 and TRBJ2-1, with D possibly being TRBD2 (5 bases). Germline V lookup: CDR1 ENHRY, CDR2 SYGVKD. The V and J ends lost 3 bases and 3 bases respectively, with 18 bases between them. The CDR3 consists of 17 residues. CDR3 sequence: CAISDLGDKEGYNEQFF. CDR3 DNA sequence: TGTGCCATCAGTGATTTAGGAGATAAAGAGGGCTACAATGAGCAGTTCTTC.

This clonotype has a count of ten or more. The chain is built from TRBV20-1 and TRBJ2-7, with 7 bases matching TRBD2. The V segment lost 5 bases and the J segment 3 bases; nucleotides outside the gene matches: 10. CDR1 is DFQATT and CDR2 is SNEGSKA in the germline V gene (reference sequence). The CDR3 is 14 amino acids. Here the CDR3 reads CSAPLWTRGYEQYF. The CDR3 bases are TGCAGTGCTCCTCTGTGGACTAGGGGCTACGAGCAGTACTTC.